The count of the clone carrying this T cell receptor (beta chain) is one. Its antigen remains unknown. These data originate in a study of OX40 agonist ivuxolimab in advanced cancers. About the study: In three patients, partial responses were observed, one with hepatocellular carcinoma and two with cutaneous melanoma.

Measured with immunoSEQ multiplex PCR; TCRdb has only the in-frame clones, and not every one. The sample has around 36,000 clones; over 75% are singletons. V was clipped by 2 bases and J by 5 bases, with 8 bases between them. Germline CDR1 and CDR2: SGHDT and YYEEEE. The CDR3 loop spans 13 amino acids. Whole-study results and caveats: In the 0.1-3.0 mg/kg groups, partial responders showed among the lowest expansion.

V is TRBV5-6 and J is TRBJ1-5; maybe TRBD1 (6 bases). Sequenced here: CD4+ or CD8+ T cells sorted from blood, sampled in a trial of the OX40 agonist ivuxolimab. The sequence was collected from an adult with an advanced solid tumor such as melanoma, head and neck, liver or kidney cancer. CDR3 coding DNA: TGTGCCAGCAGCTTCAGGGGAGATCAGCCCCAGCATTTT. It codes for CASSFRGDQPQHF.